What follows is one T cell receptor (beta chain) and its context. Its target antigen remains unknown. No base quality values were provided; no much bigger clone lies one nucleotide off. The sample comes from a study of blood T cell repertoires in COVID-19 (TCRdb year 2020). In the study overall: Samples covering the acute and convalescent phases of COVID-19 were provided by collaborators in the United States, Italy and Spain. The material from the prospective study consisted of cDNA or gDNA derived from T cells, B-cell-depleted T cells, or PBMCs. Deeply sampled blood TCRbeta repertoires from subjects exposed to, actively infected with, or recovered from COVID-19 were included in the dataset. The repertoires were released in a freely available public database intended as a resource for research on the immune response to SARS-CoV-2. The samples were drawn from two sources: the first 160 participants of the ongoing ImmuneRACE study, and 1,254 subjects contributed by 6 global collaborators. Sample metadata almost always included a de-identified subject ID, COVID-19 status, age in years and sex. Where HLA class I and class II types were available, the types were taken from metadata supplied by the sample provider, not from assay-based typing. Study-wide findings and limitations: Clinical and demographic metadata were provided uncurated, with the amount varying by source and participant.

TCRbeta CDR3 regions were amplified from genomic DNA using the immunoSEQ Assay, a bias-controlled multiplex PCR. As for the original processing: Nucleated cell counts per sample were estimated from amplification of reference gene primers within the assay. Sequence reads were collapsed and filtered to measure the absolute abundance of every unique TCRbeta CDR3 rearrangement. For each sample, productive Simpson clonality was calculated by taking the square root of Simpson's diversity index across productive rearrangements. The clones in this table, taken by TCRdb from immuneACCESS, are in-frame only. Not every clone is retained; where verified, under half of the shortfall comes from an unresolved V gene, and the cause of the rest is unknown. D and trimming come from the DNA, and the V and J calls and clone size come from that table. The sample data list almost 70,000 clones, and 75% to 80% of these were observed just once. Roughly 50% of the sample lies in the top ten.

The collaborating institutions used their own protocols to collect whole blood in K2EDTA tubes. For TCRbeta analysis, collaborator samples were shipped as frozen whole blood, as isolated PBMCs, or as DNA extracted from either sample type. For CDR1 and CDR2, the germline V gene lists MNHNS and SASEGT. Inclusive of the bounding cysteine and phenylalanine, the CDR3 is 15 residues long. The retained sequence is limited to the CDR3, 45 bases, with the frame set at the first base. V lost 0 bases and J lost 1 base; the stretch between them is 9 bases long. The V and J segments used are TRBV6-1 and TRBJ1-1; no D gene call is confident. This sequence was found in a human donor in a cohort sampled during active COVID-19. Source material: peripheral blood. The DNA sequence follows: TGTGCCAGCAGTGAAGCGTCGGTTGGGAACACTGAAGCTTTCTTT. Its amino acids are CASSEASVGNTEAFF.